The 20 T cell receptor beta chains below all came from one sample that was sequenced in a study of T cell responses to AZD1222 COVID-19 vaccine. Clones were sequenced by immunoSEQ multiplex PCR, and TCRdb holds only the in-frame ones, with some missing. The data show 120,000 to 150,000 clones, roughly 88% seen once. This specimen consisted of peripheral blood, obtained 28 days after the second dose of the MenACWY control vaccine. The receptor set was obtained from an adult who received the MenACWY meningococcal vaccine as a control.

V usage is TRBV5-4 and J usage is TRBJ2-5; no firm D call. Germline V gene data show CDR1 as SGHNT and CDR2 as YYREEE (reference sequence). The CDR3 spans 13 residues. With 3 bases removed from V and 11 bases from J, the gap between germline ends came to 17 bases. The DNA of the CDR3 is TGTGCCAGCAGCTCCCCCCGTATGAGTACTCAGTACTTC. Translating gives CASSSPRMSTQYF. Full variable domain (missing parts from reference TRBV5-4 and TRBJ2-5): ETGVTQSPTHLIKTRGQQVTLRCSSQSGHNTVSWYQQALGQGPQFIFQYYREEENGRGNFPPRFSGLQFPNYSSELNVNALELDDSALYLCASSSPRMSTQYFGPGTRLLVL.

The V call is TRBV5-6, the J call TRBJ1-5; D call uncertain. V was cut by 1 base and J by 1 base, with 3 bases left in between. The length of the CDR3 is 13 residues. CDR1 and CDR2 from the germline V gene are SGHDT and YYEEEE. CDR3 in amino acids: CASSLYSNQPQHF. The DNA of the CDR3 is TGTGCCAGCAGCTTGTACAGCAATCAGCCCCAGCATTTT. The variable domain in full, completed from reference TRBV5-6 and TRBJ1-5, reads DAGVTQSPTHLIKTRGQQVTLRCSPKSGHDTVSWYQQALGQGPQFIFQYYEEEERQRGNFPDRFSGHQFPNYSSELNVNALLLGDSALYLCASSLYSNQPQHFGDGTRLSIL.

The chain combines TRBV7-2 with TRBJ1-1; no reliable D call. The CDR3 consists of 12 residues. Trimming removed 2 bases from V and 5 bases from J, with 6 bases in between. Germline V gene sequence: CDR1 SGHTA, CDR2 FQGNSA. The CDR3, as DNA: TGTGCCAGCAGCTTAAGGGAGACTGAAGCTTTCTTT. Protein: CASSLRETEAFF.

This clone was observed once. The chain uses TRBV12-3 or TRBV12-4 and TRBJ2-1; D may be TRBD2 (5 bases). This CDR3 region has 11 residues. V was pared by 3 bases and J by 12 bases, with 9 bases between. Here the CDR3 DNA reads TGTGCCAGCAGTTTCGGGGTTGGGCAGTTCTTC. This translates into CASSFGVGQFF.

The chain has TRBV6-1 and TRBJ2-7, with D possibly being TRBD2 (6 bases). Germline values: CDR1 MNHNS, CDR2 SASEGT. Trimming removed 2 bases from V and 5 bases from J, with 19 bases in between. The CDR3 totals 16 residues. Here the CDR3 DNA reads TGTGCCAGCAGTGAAAATACCGGGAGATGGGTCCACGAGCAGTACTTC. Its protein is CASSENTGRWVHEQYF.

This chain joins TRBV7-3 and TRBJ1-1; D uncertain. The CDR3 length is 13 residues. Trimming cost V 4 bases and J 3 bases, with 9 bases left between them. Germline V gives CDR1 SGHTA, CDR2 FQGTGA. CDR3 protein: CASSSVRDTEAFF. The CDR3 nucleotides are TGTGCCAGCAGCTCGGTAAGAGACACTGAAGCTTTCTTT.

The rearrangement joins TRBV9 to TRBJ2-3; 8 bases agree with TRBD2. Germline V CDR1 and CDR2: SGDLS, YYNGEE. This CDR3 region has 15 residues. Trimming removed 0 bases from V and 6 bases from J; junction bases left unmatched: 6. The CDR3: CASSVGGLGSDTQYF. CDR3 nucleotides: TGTGCCAGCAGCGTAGGGGGACTAGGAAGCGATACGCAGTATTTT.

The chain employs TRBV19 and TRBJ2-3; D is unclear. Germline-derived CDR1 and CDR2 are LNHDA and SQIVND (reference sequence). The V and J ends lost 5 bases and 4 bases respectively, with 16 bases between them. This CDR3 region has 15 residues. The CDR3 spells CASSEVRAFADTQYF. The CDR3 nucleotides read TGTGCCAGTAGTGAGGTACGGGCGTTCGCAGATACGCAGTATTTT.

This chain uses TRBV28 with TRBJ2-1, with 12 bases identical to TRBD2. This CDR3 comprises 16 residues. J gave up 8 bases and V 2 bases, and 7 bases lay outside the gene matches. CDR1 and CDR2 from the germline V gene are MDHEN and SYDVKM. The CDR3: CASSLELAGGTDEQFF. The DNA for the CDR3 is TGTGCCAGCAGTTTAGAACTAGCGGGAGGAACAGATGAGCAGTTCTTC.

This clone was observed once. The chain employs TRBV5-1 and TRBJ1-2; D gene unclear. V was shortened by 4 bases and J by 3 bases, with 10 bases between the two germline ends. CDR3 length: 13 residues. Germline V gene sequence: CDR1 SGHRS, CDR2 YFSETQ. CDR3 in amino acids: CASSAEGDYGYTF. The DNA of the CDR3 is TGCGCCAGCAGCGCCGAAGGTGACTATGGCTACACCTTC.

The chain carries TRBV7-9 and TRBJ1-2, with 9 nucleotides matching TRBD1. Per germline, CDR1 SEHNR and CDR2 FQNEAQ (reference sequence). This CDR3 spans 14 amino acids. The V segment lost 5 bases and the J segment 2 bases; nucleotides outside the gene matches: 3. The CDR3 here is CASSAGQGNYGYTF. DNA of the CDR3: TGTGCCAGCAGCGCAGGACAGGGGAACTATGGCTACACCTTC.

The chain carries TRBV4-2 and TRBJ2-1, with a possible D match to TRBD2 (7 bases). CDR3 length: 15 residues. V was shortened by 5 bases and J by 4 bases, with 15 bases between the two germline ends. Germline assignment: CDR1 LGHNA and CDR2 YNFKEQ. This CDR3 is CASSRGGGGYNEQFF. CDR3 bases: TGTGCCAGCAGCAGGGGGGGAGGAGGATACAATGAGCAGTTCTTC.

The V call is TRBV5-1, the J call TRBJ1-1; TRBD1 matches at 7 bases. V gave up 0 bases and J gave up 7 bases; unmatched junction bases: 3. The CDR3 has 13 residues. Germline CDR1 reads SGHRS; CDR2 reads YFSETQ. CDR3 coding DNA: TGCGCCAGCAGCTTGGTGGGGGACAGTGAAGCTTTCTTT. Protein: CASSLVGDSEAFF.

This clone was seen more than once but under ten times. This chain uses TRBV28 with TRBJ1-5; D gene unclear. The CDR3 runs to 15 residues. The germline V and J ends were trimmed by 3 bases and 3 bases, with 12 bases remaining between them. Germline V gene lookup returns CDR1 MDHEN and CDR2 SYDVKM. The CDR3 DNA is TGTGCCAGCAGTTTCCCTCCAGGCCTCAATCAGCCCCAGCATTTT. It yields the protein CASSFPPGLNQPQHF.

The chain couples TRBV5-1 to TRBJ2-7, with D unclear. From germline, CDR1 is SGHRS and CDR2 YFSETQ. CDR3 length equals 12 residues. V was cut by 5 bases and J by 4 bases, with 10 bases left in between. The CDR3 DNA reads TGCGCCAGCAGTTCCTTGGCATACGAGCAGTACTTC. It is translated as CASSSLAYEQYF.

V is TRBV15 and J is TRBJ2-2; 10 positions agree with TRBD2. Germline CDR1 and CDR2: LNHNV and YYDKDF (reference sequence). The V gene end was trimmed by 1 base and the J gene end by 9 bases; junction bases not matched to a gene: 5. CDR3 length: 15 residues. The CDR3 bases are TGTGCCACCAGCAGAGCGTCTAGCGGGAGCTGGGAGCTGTTTTTT. It translates to CATSRASSGSWELFF.

Turning to this clone: The junction differs from germline at one of its ends, possibly a read error. The gene calls are TRBV19 and TRBJ1-5; 8 bases map to TRBD1. Germline assignment: CDR1 LNHDA and CDR2 SQIVND (reference sequence). The CDR3 loop spans 14 amino acids. For the CDR3, the DNA is TGTGCAAGTAGGTCCAGGGGGCTTTATCAGCCCCAGCATTTT. Translated, it gives CASRSRGLYQPQHF.

The chain carries TRBV5-1 and TRBJ2-3; TRBD2 matches at 9 bases. The V gene's germline CDR1 is SGHRS and CDR2 YFSETQ. After removal of 0 bases from V and 1 base from J, the junction contained 0 bases not matched to a gene. This CDR3 spans 15 amino acids. CDR3 in DNA: TGCGCCAGCAGCTTGGGGACTAGCGGCACAGATACGCAGTATTTT. As protein: CASSLGTSGTDTQYF.

V is TRBV7-2 and J is TRBJ2-5; D gene unclear. This CDR3 is built from 14 residues. Germline CDR1 reads SGHTA; CDR2 reads FQGNSA. V was clipped by 6 bases and J by 2 bases, with 13 bases between them. The CDR3 bases are TGTGCCAGCAGACGAGGTGGGAATCAAGAGACCCAGTACTTC. It translates to CASRRGGNQETQYF.

The table lists this clone with a few counts. The CDR3 DNA reads TGTGCCACCCAAGCCACCGGGACAGATTACGAGCAGTACTTC. As protein: CATQATGTDYEQYF. The J gene is TRBJ2-7, the V gene TRBV10-3; 7 bases are a match to TRBD1. The CDR3 contains 14 residues. The V segment lost 10 bases and the J segment 4 bases; nucleotides outside the gene matches: 13. From germline, CDR1 is ENHRY and CDR2 SYGVKD.